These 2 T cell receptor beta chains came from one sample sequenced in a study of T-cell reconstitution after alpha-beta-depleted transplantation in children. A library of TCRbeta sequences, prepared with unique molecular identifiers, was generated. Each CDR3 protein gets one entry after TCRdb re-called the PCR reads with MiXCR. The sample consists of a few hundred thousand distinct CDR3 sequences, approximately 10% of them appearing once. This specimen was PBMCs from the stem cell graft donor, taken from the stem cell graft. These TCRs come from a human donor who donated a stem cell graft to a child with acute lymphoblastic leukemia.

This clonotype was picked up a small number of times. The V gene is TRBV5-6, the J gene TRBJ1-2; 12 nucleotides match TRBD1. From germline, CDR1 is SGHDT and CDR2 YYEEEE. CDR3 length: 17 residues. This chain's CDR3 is CAAARRWDRGREYGYTF. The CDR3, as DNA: TGTGCGGCAGCTCGTCGGTGGGACAGGGGGCGCGAGTATGGCTACACCTTC. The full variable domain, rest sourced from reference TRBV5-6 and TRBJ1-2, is DAGVTQSPTHLIKTRGQQVTLRCSPKSGHDTVSWYQQALGQGPQFIFQYYEEEERQRGNFPDRFSGHQFPNYSSELNVNALLLGDSALYLCAAARRWDRGREYGYTFGSGTRLTVV.

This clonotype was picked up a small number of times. The CDR3 region is CASSLGPPEAFF. CDR3 nucleotides: TGTGCCAGCAGCTTAGGGCCCCCCGAAGCTTTCTTT. The chain is built from TRBV7-9 and TRBJ1-1; D is unresolved. V lost 1 base, J lost 8 bases, and 8 bases lay in between. Germline CDR1 SEHNR, CDR2 FQNEAQ (reference sequence). This CDR3 is 12 amino acids long.